This T cell receptor (beta chain) appears in the sequencing data of a study of post-analysis software for immune sequencing data. Study-wide findings and caveats: Relative to controls, patients had about 5 TRBV segments at higher frequency, with TRBV5-6, TRBV5-1 and TRBV20-1 among these.

Incorporated into the TCR beta cDNA libraries were unique molecular identifiers, which served to reduce PCR and sequencing biases. TCRdb re-analysed the PCR reads in MiXCR, keeping a single row per CDR3 protein. This sample has 430,000 or so distinct CDR3 sequences, with about 40% found just once. The sample holds a few counts of this clonotype. Its specificity is not known. Germline CDR1 reads SGHKS; CDR2 reads YYEKEE (reference sequence). Trimming removed 4 bases at V and 3 bases at J, with 13 bases between. The CDR3 spans 14 residues. J is TRBJ2-5 and V is TRBV5-5; TRBD2 is a possible D gene (5 bases). This receptor was taken from a girl aged 2 to 9 with multiple sclerosis. What was sequenced was blood. The CDR3 nucleotides are TGTGCCAGCAGCGGCTGGACTTCTAAAGAGACCCAGTACTTC. Protein sequence: CASSGWTSKETQYF.